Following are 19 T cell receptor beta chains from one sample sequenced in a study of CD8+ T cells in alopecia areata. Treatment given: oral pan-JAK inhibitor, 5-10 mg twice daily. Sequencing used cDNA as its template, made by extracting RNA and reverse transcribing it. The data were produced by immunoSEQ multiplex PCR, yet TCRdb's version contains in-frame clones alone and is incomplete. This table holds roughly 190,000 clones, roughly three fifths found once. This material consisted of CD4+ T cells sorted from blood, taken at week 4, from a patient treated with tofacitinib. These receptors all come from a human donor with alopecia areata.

In DNA, the CDR3 is TGCAGCGTGGCACAGGGGACTGGGGCCAACGTCCTGACTTTC. Translation: CSVAQGTGANVLTF. This rearrangement joins TRBV29-1 to TRBJ2-6; 7 bases are a match to TRBD1. The CDR3 totals 14 residues. J gave up 2 bases and V 6 bases, and 4 bases lay outside the gene matches. In germline, CDR1 is SQVTM, CDR2 ANQGSEA.

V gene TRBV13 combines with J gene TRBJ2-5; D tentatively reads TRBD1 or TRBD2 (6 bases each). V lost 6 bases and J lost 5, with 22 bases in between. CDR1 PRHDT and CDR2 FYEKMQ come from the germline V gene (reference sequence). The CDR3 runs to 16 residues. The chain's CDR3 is CASSFHSGQRAETQYF. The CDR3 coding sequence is TGTGCCAGCAGTTTCCATAGTGGACAGCGGGCGGAGACCCAGTACTTC.

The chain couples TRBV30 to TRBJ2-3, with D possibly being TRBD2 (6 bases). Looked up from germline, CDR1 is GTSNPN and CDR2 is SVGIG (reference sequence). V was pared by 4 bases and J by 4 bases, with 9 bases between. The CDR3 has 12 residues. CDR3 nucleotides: TGTGCCTGGACGACTAGTTCAGATACGCAGTATTTT. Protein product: CAWTTSSDTQYF.

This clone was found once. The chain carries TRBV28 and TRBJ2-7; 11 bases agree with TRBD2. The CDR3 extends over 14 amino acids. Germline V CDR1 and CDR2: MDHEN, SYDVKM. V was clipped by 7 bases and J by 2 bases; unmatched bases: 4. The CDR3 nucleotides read TGTGCCAGCACTGGGACTAGCGGCCCCTACGAGCAGTACTTC. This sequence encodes CASTGTSGPYEQYF.

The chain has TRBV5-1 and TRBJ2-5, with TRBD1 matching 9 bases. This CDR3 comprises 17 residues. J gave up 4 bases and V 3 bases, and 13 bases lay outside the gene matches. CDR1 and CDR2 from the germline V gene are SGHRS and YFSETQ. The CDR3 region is CASSSSPVGTGRETQYF. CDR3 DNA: TGCGCCAGCAGCTCTAGCCCGGTGGGGACAGGGAGAGAGACCCAGTACTTC. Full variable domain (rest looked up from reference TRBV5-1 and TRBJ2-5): KAGVTQTPRYLIKTRGQQVTLSCSPISGHRSVSWYQQTPGQGLQFLFEYFSETQRNKGNFPGRFSGRQFSNSRSEMNVSTLELGDSALYLCASSSSPVGTGRETQYFGPGTRLLVL.

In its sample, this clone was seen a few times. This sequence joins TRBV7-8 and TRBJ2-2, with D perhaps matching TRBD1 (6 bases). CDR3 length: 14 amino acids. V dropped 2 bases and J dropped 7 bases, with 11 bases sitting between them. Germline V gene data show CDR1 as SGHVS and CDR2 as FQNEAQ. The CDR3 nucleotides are TGTGCCAGCAGCTTAAACAGGGCATTCGGGGAGCTGTTTTTT. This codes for CASSLNRAFGELFF.

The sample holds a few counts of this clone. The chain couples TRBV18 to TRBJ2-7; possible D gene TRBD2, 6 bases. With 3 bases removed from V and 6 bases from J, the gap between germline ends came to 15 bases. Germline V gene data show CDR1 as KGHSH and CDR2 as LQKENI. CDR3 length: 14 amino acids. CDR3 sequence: CASSPFRVGGEQYF. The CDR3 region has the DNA TGTGCCAGCTCACCCTTTAGGGTCGGGGGCGAGCAGTACTTC.

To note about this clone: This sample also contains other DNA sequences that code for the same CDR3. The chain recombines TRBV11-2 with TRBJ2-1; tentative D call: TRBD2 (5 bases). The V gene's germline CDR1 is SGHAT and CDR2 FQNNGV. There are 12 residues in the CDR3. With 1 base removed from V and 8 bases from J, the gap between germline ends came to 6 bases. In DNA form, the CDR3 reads TGTGCCAGCAGCTTAGTGGGAGATGAGCAGTTCTTC. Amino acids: CASSLVGDEQFF.

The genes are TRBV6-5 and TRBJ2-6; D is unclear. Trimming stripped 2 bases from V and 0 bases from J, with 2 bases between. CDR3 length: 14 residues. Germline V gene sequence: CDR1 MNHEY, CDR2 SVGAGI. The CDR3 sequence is CASSYVSGANVLTF. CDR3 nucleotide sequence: TGTGCCAGCAGTTACGTCTCTGGGGCCAACGTCCTGACTTTC.

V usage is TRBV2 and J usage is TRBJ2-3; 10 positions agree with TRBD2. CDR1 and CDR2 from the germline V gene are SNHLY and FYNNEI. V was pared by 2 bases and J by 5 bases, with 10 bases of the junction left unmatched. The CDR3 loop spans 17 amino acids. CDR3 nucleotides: TGTGCCAGCAGTGAATGGCTAGCGGGGGCAGCACAAGATACGCAGTATTTT. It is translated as CASSEWLAGAAQDTQYF.

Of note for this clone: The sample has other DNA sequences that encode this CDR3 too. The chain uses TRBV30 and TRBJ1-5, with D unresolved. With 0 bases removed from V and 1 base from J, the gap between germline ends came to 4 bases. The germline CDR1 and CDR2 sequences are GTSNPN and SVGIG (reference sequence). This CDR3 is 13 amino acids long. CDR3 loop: CAWSVGSNQPQHF. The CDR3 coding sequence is TGTGCCTGGAGTGTCGGGAGCAATCAGCCCCAGCATTTT.

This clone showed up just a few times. This CDR3 is CSVETRAGQPQHF. CDR3 in DNA: TGCAGCGTTGAAACCAGGGCCGGTCAGCCCCAGCATTTT. The chain uses TRBV29-1 and TRBJ1-5; possibly TRBD1 for D (5 bases). Looked up from germline, CDR1 is SQVTM and CDR2 is ANQGSEA. The CDR3 spans 13 residues. Trimming pared 2 bases from V and 6 bases from J, leaving 11 bases between.

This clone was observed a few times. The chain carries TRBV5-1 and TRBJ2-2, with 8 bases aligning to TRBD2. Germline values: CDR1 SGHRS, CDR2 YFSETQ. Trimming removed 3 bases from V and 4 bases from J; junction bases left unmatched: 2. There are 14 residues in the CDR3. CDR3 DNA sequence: TGCGCCAGCAGCTACAGCGGGAGCACCGGGGAGCTGTTTTTT. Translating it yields CASSYSGSTGELFF.

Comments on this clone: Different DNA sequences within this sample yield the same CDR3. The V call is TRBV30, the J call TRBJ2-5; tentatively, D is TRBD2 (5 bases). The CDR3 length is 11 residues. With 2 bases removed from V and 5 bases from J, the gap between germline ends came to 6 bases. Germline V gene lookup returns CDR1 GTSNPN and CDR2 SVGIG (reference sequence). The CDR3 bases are TGTGCCTGGAGTCAGCGGGAGACCCAGTACTTC. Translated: CAWSQRETQYF.

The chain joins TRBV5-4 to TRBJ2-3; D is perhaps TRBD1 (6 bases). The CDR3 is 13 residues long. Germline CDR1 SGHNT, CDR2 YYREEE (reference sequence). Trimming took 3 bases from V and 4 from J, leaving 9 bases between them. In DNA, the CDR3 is TGTGCCAGCAGCTCGCAGGGGTCAGATACGCAGTATTTT. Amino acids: CASSSQGSDTQYF.

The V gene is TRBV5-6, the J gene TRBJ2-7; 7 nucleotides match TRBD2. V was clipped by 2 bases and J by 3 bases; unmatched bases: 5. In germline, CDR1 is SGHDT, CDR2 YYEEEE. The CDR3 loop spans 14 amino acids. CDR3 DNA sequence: TGTGCCAGCAGCTTAACTAGCGTAATCTACGAGCAGTACTTC. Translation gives CASSLTSVIYEQYF.

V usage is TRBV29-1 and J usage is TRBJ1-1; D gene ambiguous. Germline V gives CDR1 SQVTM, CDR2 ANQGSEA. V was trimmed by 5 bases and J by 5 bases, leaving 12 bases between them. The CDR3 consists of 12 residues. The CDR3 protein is CSVSKSGTEAFF. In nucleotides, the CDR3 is TGCAGCGTTTCCAAATCTGGGACTGAAGCTTTCTTT.

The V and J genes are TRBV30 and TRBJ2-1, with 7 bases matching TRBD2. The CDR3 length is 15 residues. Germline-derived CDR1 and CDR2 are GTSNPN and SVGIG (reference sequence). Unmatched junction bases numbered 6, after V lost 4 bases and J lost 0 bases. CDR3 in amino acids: CAWTLLASSYNEQFF. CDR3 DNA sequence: TGTGCCTGGACCTTACTAGCGAGCTCCTACAATGAGCAGTTCTTC.

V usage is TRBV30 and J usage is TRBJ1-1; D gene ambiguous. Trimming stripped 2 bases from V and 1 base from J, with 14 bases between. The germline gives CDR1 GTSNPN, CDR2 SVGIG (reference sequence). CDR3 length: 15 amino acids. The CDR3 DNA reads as TGTGCCTGGAGTCGAGACTTAATGGCGAACACTGAAGCTTTCTTT. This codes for CAWSRDLMANTEAFF.